These 30 T cell receptor beta chains share one sample of origin, sequenced in a study of molecular identifiers for immune sequencing clone quantification. TCRdb used MiXCR to reprocess the PCR reads, holding one entry per CDR3 protein. In the table there are under 650,000 distinct CDR3 sequences, just under 20% of which are singletons. The sequenced sample consisted of naive CD8+ T cells from blood, with Jurkat cell RNA spiked in. Subset denoted: FACS-sorted CD8+CD4-CCR7+CD45RA+ naive T cells. The receptors derive from a human donor in good health. Some libraries in this study had Jurkat cell RNA spiked in.

The V and J genes are TRBV7-9 and TRBJ2-5, with 9 bases that match TRBD1. CDR1 is SEHNR, CDR2 FQNEAQ, per germline (reference sequence). Germline trimming cut 0 bases from V and 1 base from J; bases unmatched to any gene: 0. The CDR3 is made up of 15 amino acids. CDR3 protein: CASSLAQGAQETQYF. Here the CDR3 DNA reads TGTGCCAGCAGCTTAGCACAGGGGGCCCAAGAGACCCAGTACTTC.

The chain links TRBV4-1 to TRBJ2-7; TRBD2 is a possible D gene (6 bases). V dropped 2 bases and J dropped 4 bases, with 21 bases sitting between them. This CDR3 contains 17 residues. Per germline, CDR1 MGHRA and CDR2 YSYEKL. CDR3 nucleotides: TGCGCCAGCAGCCAACTTTGGTCCGGGAGCCCTACTTACGAGCAGTACTTC. This sequence encodes CASSQLWSGSPTYEQYF.

The sample holds many counts of this clonotype. This chain links TRBV5-1 with TRBJ2-2; D tentatively reads TRBD1 or TRBD2 (5 bases each). Per germline, CDR1 SGHRS and CDR2 YFSETQ. The CDR3 covers 13 residues. V was shortened by 3 bases and J by 2 bases, with 5 bases between the two germline ends. The CDR3 coding sequence is TGCGCCAGCAGCTGGGACAACACCGGGGAGCTGTTTTTT. This gives the protein CASSWDNTGELFF.

V usage is TRBV19 and J usage is TRBJ1-5, with D perhaps TRBD1 (5 bases). V lost 8 bases and J 1 base, leaving 15 bases between the germline ends. Germline CDR1 reads LNHDA; CDR2 reads SQIVND (reference sequence). CDR3 length: 15 residues. DNA for the CDR3: TGTGCCAGTCGACGTATCCGGGACAGCAATCAGCCCCAGCATTTT. The encoded protein is CASRRIRDSNQPQHF.

About this clonotype: It may be a read error: a sequence one base away is much more abundant. The chain links TRBV7-7 to TRBJ2-5; a possible D gene is TRBD2 (6 bases). Germline V gene data show CDR1 as SSHAT and CDR2 as FNYEAQ (reference sequence). CDR3 length: 14 amino acids. The CDR3 reads CASSFSTSLETQYF. CDR3 DNA sequence: TGTGCTAGCAGCTTCTCGACTAGTCTAGAGACCCAGTACTTC.

The table lists this clonotype with many counts. The chain recombines TRBV20-1 with TRBJ1-5; D perhaps matches TRBD1 (5 bases). V was shortened by 5 bases and J by 6 bases, with 17 bases between the two germline ends. CDR3 length: 14 residues. Germline-derived CDR1 and CDR2 are DFQATT and SNEGSKA (reference sequence). The DNA of the CDR3 is TGCAGTGCTCAGACAGCCGTGAGTGGTCAGCCCCAGCATTTT. Translation gives CSAQTAVSGQPQHF.

Comments on this clonotype: With a much larger clone just one base away, this may be a read error. In this CDR3 the conserved last residue, phenylalanine or tryptophan, is missing, so a read error is likely. J is TRBJ2-5 and V is TRBV11-2; 11 nucleotides match TRBD2. V shed 1 base, J shed 1 base, and the junction held 8 bases outside the gene matches. This CDR3 contains 18 residues. Germline CDR1 reads SGHAT; CDR2 reads FQNNGV. CDR3 loop: CASSLGPSGGPIQETQYC. Written as DNA, the CDR3 is TGTGCCAGCAGCTTAGGTCCTAGCGGGGGGCCAATCCAAGAGACCCAGTACTGC.

This clonotype showed up just once. A read error may account for a junction end that differs from germline. The V gene is TRBV6-1, the J gene TRBJ2-3; D gene ambiguous. The CDR3 totals 13 residues. Germline V gene data show CDR1 as MNHNS and CDR2 as SASEGT. The CDR3 nucleotides read TGTGCCAGCAGTTTAATTAGCACAGATGCGCAGTATTTT. This codes for CASSLISTDAQYF.

Ten or more counts support this clonotype. The chain combines TRBV7-6 with TRBJ2-5; D may be TRBD2 (7 bases). V was pared by 1 base and J by 3 bases, with 12 bases between. The CDR3 has 15 residues. Germline V gene sequence: CDR1 SGHVS, CDR2 FNYEAQ. The CDR3 coding sequence is TGTGCCAGCAGCTTAGATTGGGGGGGCAAAGAGACCCAGTACTTC. It specifies CASSLDWGGKETQYF.

This clonotype was picked up many times. The CDR3 sequence is CASRKTGIGTEAFF. The CDR3 bases are TGTGCCAGCAGAAAGACAGGGATAGGCACTGAAGCTTTCTTT. This sequence joins TRBV7-9 and TRBJ1-1, with 7 nucleotides matching TRBD1. Germline lookup yields CDR1 SEHNR and CDR2 FQNEAQ (reference sequence). This CDR3 has 14 residues. V lost 6 bases and J lost 4; bases outside the gene matches: 8.

This clonotype was picked up a small number of times. DNA for the CDR3: TGCAGTGCTAGAAGTGTAAGCGGCACTCCCTACGAGCAGTACTTC. This sequence encodes CSARSVSGTPYEQYF. The chain couples TRBV20-1 to TRBJ2-7; weak D call: TRBD2 (5 bases). This CDR3 has 15 residues. CDR1 DFQATT and CDR2 SNEGSKA come from the germline V gene (reference sequence). With 2 bases removed from V and 2 bases from J, the gap between germline ends came to 16 bases.

The chain is built from TRBV20-1 and TRBJ2-5; 9 bases line up with TRBD1. Germline values: CDR1 DFQATT, CDR2 SNEGSKA (reference sequence). V was pared by 6 bases and J by 7 bases, with 6 bases of the junction left unmatched. The length of the CDR3 is 12 residues. The CDR3: CSARDRDGTQYF. The CDR3 coding sequence is TGCAGTGCCAGGGACAGGGACGGGACCCAGTACTTC.

This clonotype was counted at least ten times. The chain recombines TRBV4-3 with TRBJ2-1; 9 nucleotides agree with TRBD1. This CDR3 region has 15 residues. Unmatched junction bases numbered 3, after V lost 0 bases and J lost 6 bases. CDR1 is LGHNA and CDR2 is YSLEER in the germline V gene. The CDR3 DNA reads TGCGCCAGCAGCCAAGAGGGGACAGGGTTCAATGAGCAGTTCTTC. The encoded protein is CASSQEGTGFNEQFF.

This clonotype was seen ten or more times. This chain links TRBV19 with TRBJ2-5; 7 bases are shared with TRBD1. In germline, CDR1 is LNHDA, CDR2 SQIVND (reference sequence). CDR3 length equals 14 residues. J was trimmed by 3 bases and V by 3 bases; bases with no gene match: 4. CDR3 in amino acids: CASSIIGGEETQYF. CDR3 coding DNA: TGTGCCAGTAGTATCATAGGGGGCGAAGAGACCCAGTACTTC.

This chain links TRBV19 with TRBJ2-1; D might be TRBD1 or TRBD2, each matching 6 bases. Trimming left V 6 bases short and J 4 bases short, with 16 bases between. This CDR3 has 15 residues. Per germline, CDR1 LNHDA and CDR2 SQIVND (reference sequence). CDR3 amino acids: CASRPGTRGYNEQFF. The CDR3 bases are TGTGCCAGTAGACCCGGGACACGGGGGTACAATGAGCAGTTCTTC.

This clonotype was seen ten or more times. V is TRBV20-1 and J is TRBJ2-7, with a tentative D call TRBD2 (6 bases). V gave up 0 bases and J gave up 2 bases, with 14 bases separating them. Germline CDR1 DFQATT, CDR2 SNEGSKA (reference sequence). The length of the CDR3 is 15 residues. In DNA, the CDR3 is TGCAGTGCTAGAGATCGGAGGGGTAGTACCTACGAGCAGTACTTC. Translation: CSARDRRGSTYEQYF.

This clonotype was detected only a few times. The chain links TRBV20-1 to TRBJ2-4; D may be TRBD1 or TRBD2 (5 bases each). Germline loops: CDR1 DFQATT, CDR2 SNEGSKA (reference sequence). V was trimmed by 0 bases and J by 7 bases, leaving 16 bases between them. The CDR3 is 15 amino acids. CDR3 in amino acids: CSARDTNGRENIQYF. The CDR3 DNA is TGCAGTGCTAGAGACACAAATGGCAGGGAGAACATTCAGTACTTC.

The chain employs TRBV5-4 and TRBJ1-1; D unresolved. The germline gives CDR1 SGHNT, CDR2 YYREEE (reference sequence). The CDR3 is made up of 14 amino acids. With 5 bases removed from V and 0 bases from J, the gap between germline ends came to 11 bases. CDR3 amino acids: CASSLSFMNTEAFF. The CDR3 coding sequence is TGTGCCAGCAGTCTCAGTTTCATGAACACTGAAGCTTTCTTT.

About this clonotype: The conserved phenylalanine or tryptophan is not found at the CDR3 terminus, so this likely reflects a read error. The rearrangement uses TRBV19 and TRBJ2-1; perhaps TRBD2 as D (6 bases). The CDR3 runs to 15 residues. Looked up from germline, CDR1 is LNHDA and CDR2 is SQIVND (reference sequence). Deletions cut 1 base from V and 6 bases from J, with 13 bases between. CDR3: CASSIVGGNPNEQFS. CDR3 coding DNA: TGTGCCAGTAGTATAGTTGGCGGGAATCCCAATGAGCAGTTCTCC.

As for this clonotype: A much larger clone lies a single base off, so this may be a read error. The chain uses TRBV3-1 and TRBJ1-2; TRBD1 matches 7 bases. The CDR3 covers 14 residues. The germline V gene encodes CDR1 LGHDT and CDR2 YNNKEL (reference sequence). CDR3 residues: CARSLTGTVHGYTF. Here the CDR3 DNA reads TGTGCCCGCAGCCTTACCGGGACAGTTCATGGCTACACCTTC. Supplemented by reference TRBV3-1 and TRBJ1-2, the full variable domain reads DTAVSQTPKYLVTQMGNDKSIKCEQNLGHDTMYWYKQDSKKFLKIMFSYNNKELIINETVPNRFSPKSPDKAHLNLHINSLELGDSAVYFCARSLTGTVHGYTFGSGTRLTVV.

Many counts were recorded for this clonotype. The V and J genes are TRBV4-3 and TRBJ2-7; D remains unclear. Trimming took 4 bases from V and 0 from J, leaving 13 bases between them. The CDR3 covers 15 residues. The germline CDR1 and CDR2 sequences are LGHNA and YSLEER. CDR3 coding DNA: TGCGCCAGCAGCCCTAACGCGCTGAGCTCCTACGAGCAGTACTTC. It translates to CASSPNALSSYEQYF.

In this sample, this clonotype turned up once. Just one base apart from a much larger clone, this may be a read error. The chain links TRBV20-1 to TRBJ2-1; 9 nucleotides line up with TRBD1. The CDR3 is made up of 14 amino acids. Germline V gives CDR1 DFQATT, CDR2 SNEGSKA (reference sequence). CDR3 sequence (DNA): TGCAGTGCTAGAGCGGTTGGACAGGGGCATGAGCAGTCCTTC. Protein: CSARAVGQGHEQSF.

This clonotype was detected many times. V and J are TRBV12-3 or TRBV12-4 and TRBJ2-7; 11 positions agree with TRBD2. The CDR3 totals 14 residues. V was pared by 3 bases and J by 7 bases, with 5 bases of the junction left unmatched. This chain's CDR3 is CASSFTSGGSEQYF. The CDR3 DNA sequence: TGTGCCAGCAGTTTTACTAGCGGGGGCTCGGAGCAGTACTTC.

Concerning this clonotype itself: No conserved phenylalanine or tryptophan ends this CDR3, so it is likely a read error. The V gene is TRBV5-3, the J gene TRBJ2-3; D is possibly TRBD2 (5 bases). TRBV5-3 is an ORF; its function is uncertain. The length of the CDR3 is 14 residues. The CDR3 DNA reads TGTGCCAGCAGCTTGGTCCCGGGAACAGATACGCAGTATTAT. This codes for CASSLVPGTDTQYY.

The J gene is TRBJ2-3, the V gene TRBV19; possibly TRBD1 for D (5 bases). Deletions cut 5 bases from V and 2 bases from J, with 17 bases between. From germline, CDR1 is LNHDA and CDR2 SQIVND (reference sequence). The CDR3 runs to 16 residues. CDR3 sequence reads: CASSVVGDSYTDTQYF. The CDR3 bases are TGTGCCAGTAGTGTAGTGGGCGACAGTTACACAGATACGCAGTATTTT.

This clonotype was recorded at least ten times. The rearrangement uses TRBV12-3 or TRBV12-4 and TRBJ1-6, with D maybe TRBD1 (5 bases). Trimming shortened V by 2 bases and J by 3 bases, and 11 bases separated the two germline ends. There are 16 residues in the CDR3. In nucleotides, the CDR3 is TGTGCCAGCAGTTTATGGGGACTGGACTATAATTCACCCCTCCACTTT. Amino acids: CASSLWGLDYNSPLHF.

This clonotype was found many times. J is TRBJ2-7 and V is TRBV5-5; D is possibly TRBD1 (5 bases). Trimming took 4 bases from V and 1 from J, leaving 12 bases between them. This CDR3 is 14 amino acids long. Germline CDR1 reads SGHKS; CDR2 reads YYEKEE (reference sequence). CDR3 sequence (DNA): TGTGCCAGCAGCGCGATTGACAGTTCCTACGAGCAGTACTTC. Translated: CASSAIDSSYEQYF.

This clonotype came up many times. The genes are TRBV11-2 and TRBJ2-5, with 12 nucleotides matching TRBD2. Losses at the gene ends were 4 bases for V and 5 bases for J; bases not matched to a gene: 11. Germline V gene data show CDR1 as SGHAT and CDR2 as FQNNGV. The CDR3 covers 17 residues. CDR3 residues: CASSSTQTSGSGETQYF. The CDR3 DNA sequence: TGTGCCAGCAGCTCCACCCAGACTAGCGGGAGCGGGGAGACCCAGTACTTC.

This clonotype was counted a few times. This sequence joins TRBV12-3 or TRBV12-4 and TRBJ2-7; no reliable D call. Between the trimmed V and J ends, which lost 5 bases and 9 bases, there was a span of 11 bases. The CDR3 has 11 residues. CDR3 DNA sequence: TGTGCCAGCAGTCTGACCCGGGTGCAGTACTTC. It is translated as CASSLTRVQYF.

This clonotype appeared many times. V usage is TRBV7-9 and J usage is TRBJ2-2, with 12 bases identical to TRBD1. Trimming took 5 bases from V and 6 from J; bases not matched to a gene: 7. The CDR3 consists of 16 residues. Germline V lookup: CDR1 SEHNR, CDR2 FQNEAQ (reference sequence). The chain's CDR3 is CASSTGTGGYAGELFF. CDR3 in DNA: TGTGCCAGCAGCACCGGGACAGGGGGCTACGCCGGGGAGCTGTTTTTT.